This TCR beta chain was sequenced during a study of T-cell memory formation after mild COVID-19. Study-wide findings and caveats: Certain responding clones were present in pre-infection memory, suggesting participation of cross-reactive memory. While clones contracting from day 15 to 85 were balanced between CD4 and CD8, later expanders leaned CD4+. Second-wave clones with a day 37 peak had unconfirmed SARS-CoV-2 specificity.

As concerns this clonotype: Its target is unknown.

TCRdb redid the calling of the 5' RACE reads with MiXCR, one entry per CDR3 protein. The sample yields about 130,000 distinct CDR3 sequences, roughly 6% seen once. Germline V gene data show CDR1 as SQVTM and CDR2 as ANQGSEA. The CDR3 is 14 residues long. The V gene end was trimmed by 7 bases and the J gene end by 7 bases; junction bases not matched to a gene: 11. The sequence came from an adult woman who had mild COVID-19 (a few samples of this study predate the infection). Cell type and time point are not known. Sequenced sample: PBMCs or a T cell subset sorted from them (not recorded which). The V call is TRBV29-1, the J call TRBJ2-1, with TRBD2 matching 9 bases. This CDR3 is CSDPGTSRVNEQFF. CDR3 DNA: TGCAGCGACCCCGGGACTAGCAGAGTAAATGAGCAGTTCTTC.